What follows are 9 T cell receptor beta chains derived from one specimen sequenced in a study of T cells in Graves' hyperthyroidism and ophthalmopathy. From RNA transcripts, TCR beta CDR3 regions were amplified. First-round RT-PCR targeting the TCR CDR3 was performed with the HTBI primer set. TCRdb passed the multiplex PCR reads through MiXCR, listing each CDR3 protein once. The data hold hundreds of thousands of distinct CDR3 sequences, with about 45% observed a single time. The specimen sequenced was peripheral blood or thyroid tissue (not recorded which). These receptors were taken from an adult man with Graves' disease, either hyperthyroidism or ophthalmopathy (not recorded which).

In the case of this clonotype: This may come from a read error, since a much larger clone is one base off. The CDR3 loop is CSAGRGQGQETQYF. In nucleotides, the CDR3 is TGCAGTGCTGGCCGCGGACAGGGACAAGAGACCCAGTACTTC. V is TRBV29-1 and J is TRBJ2-5; 8 bases are a match to TRBD1. This CDR3 has 14 amino acids. CDR1 is SQVTM and CDR2 is ANQGSEA in the germline V gene.

The CDR3 sequence: CASSYSNQPQYF. As DNA, the CDR3 is TGTGCCAGCAGCTACAGCAATCAGCCCCAGTACTTC. The J gene is TRBJ1-5, the V gene TRBV7-9; D gene uncertain. The end of the DNA aligns better with TRBJ2-5, so the J call may be wrong. The CDR3 loop spans 12 amino acids. Germline values: CDR1 SEHNR, CDR2 FQNEAQ (reference sequence).

The rearrangement joins TRBV29-1 to TRBJ1-6; 7 bases line up with TRBD1. Germline V CDR1 and CDR2: SQVTM, ANQGSEA. This CDR3 has 13 residues. V trimming: 5 bases; J trimming: 10 bases; junction bases outside the gene matches: 8. The CDR3 bases are TGCAGCGTTAGGACAGGCCGGGGGTCACCCCTCCACTTT. It yields the protein CSVRTGRGSPLHF.

Points on this clonotype: A read error is possible here, since a much larger clone lies one base away. This chain connects TRBV2 to TRBJ1-5; D is unclear. The CDR3 has 13 amino acids. Germline V gene lookup returns CDR1 SNHLY and CDR2 FYNNEI. Trimming stripped 8 bases from V and 3 bases from J, with 11 bases between. In nucleotides, the CDR3 is TGTGCCAGCCATCGAGACGACAATCAGCCCCAGCATTTT. Amino acids: CASHRDDNQPQHF.

The chain has TRBV12-3 or TRBV12-4 and TRBJ2-6, with TRBD2 as a possible D gene (6 bases). V lost 4 bases and J lost 5, with 12 bases in between. There are 15 residues in the CDR3. The CDR3 DNA sequence: TGTGCCAGCAGTTACGGAGGCGGGAGGGCCAACGTCCTGACTTTC. Translated: CASSYGGGRANVLTF.

The CDR3 DNA follows: TGTGCCAGTAGTCCCGATAGTAATGGGGGCGTCTGGTATGGCTACACCTTC. Its translation is CASSPDSNGGVWYGYTF. The chain couples TRBV25-1 to TRBJ1-2; weak D call: TRBD1 (6 bases). With 9 bases removed from V and 5 bases from J, the gap between germline ends came to 28 bases. The germline V gene has CDR1 MGHDK and CDR2 SYGVNS. The CDR3 loop spans 17 amino acids.

This clonotype turned up a few times. A junction boundary mismatches the germline segment, possibly from a read error. The rearrangement joins TRBV5-1 to TRBJ1-5; D perhaps matches TRBD1 (6 bases). Looked up from germline, CDR1 is SGHRS and CDR2 is YFSETQ. This CDR3 is 14 amino acids long. DNA for the CDR3: TGTGCCAGCAGTTTGGGGGCAAGCAATCAGCCCCAGCATTTT. This translates into CASSLGASNQPQHF.

J is TRBJ1-2 and V is TRBV10-2; 7 bases are a match to TRBD1. The CDR3 covers 15 residues. With V trimmed by 3 bases and J by 5 bases, 9 bases remained unmatched. Germline values: CDR1 WSHSY, CDR2 SAAADI. The CDR3 protein is CASSERQGSLYGYTF. DNA for the CDR3: TGCGCCAGCAGTGAACGACAGGGTAGTTTGTATGGCTACACCTTC.

This clonotype has just one count. The J gene is TRBJ2-5, the V gene TRBV7-8, with TRBD1 matching 9 bases. There are 14 residues in the CDR3. Germline loops: CDR1 SGHVS, CDR2 FQNEAQ. V dropped 5 bases and J dropped 4; count of bases not matched to a gene: 5. CDR3 nucleotides: TGTGCCAGCAGCAACGGACAGGGGAGAGAGACCCAGTACTTC. This translates into CASSNGQGRETQYF.